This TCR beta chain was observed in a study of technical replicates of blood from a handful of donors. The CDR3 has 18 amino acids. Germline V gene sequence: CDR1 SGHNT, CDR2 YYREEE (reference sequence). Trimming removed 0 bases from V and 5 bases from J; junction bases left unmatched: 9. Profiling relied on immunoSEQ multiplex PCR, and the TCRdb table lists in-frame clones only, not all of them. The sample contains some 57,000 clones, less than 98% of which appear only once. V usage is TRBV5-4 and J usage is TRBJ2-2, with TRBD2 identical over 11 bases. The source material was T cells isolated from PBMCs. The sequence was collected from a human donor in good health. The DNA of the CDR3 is TGTGCCAGCAGCTTGGGGGGGCTAGCGGGAGGAAATACCGGGGAGCTGTTTTTT. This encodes CASSLGGLAGGNTGELFF.